A selection of T cell receptor beta chains follows, all from one sample in a study of cytomegalovirus exposure and HLA in healthy donors. TCRdb keeps only in-frame clones here, not all; method: immunoSEQ multiplex PCR. The table records fewer than 130,000 clones, around two thirds of them present only once. What was sequenced was PBMCs. These receptors all stem from a man aged 25 to 45 in good health and CMV-seropositive. Both conserved end residues are part of each CDR3. The D gene is left open where the match is weak. Clone size appears in some rows only: once, few, many, or a class for an expanded clone.

CDR3nt,CDR3aa,abundance,d_gene,v_gene,j_gene
TGCGCCAGCAGCCAAGACGGGACAGGGGACTACGAGCAGTACTTC,CASSQDGTGDYEQYF,-,TRBD1,TRBV4-1,TRBJ2-7
TGTGCCAGCAGCGTAAGTGGAGGGAACACTGAAGCTTTCTTT,CASSVSGGNTEAFF,few,-,TRBV9,TRBJ1-1
TGTGCCAGCAGCAAGACGGGCTATAACACAGGTACGCAGTATTTT,CASSKTGYNTGTQYF,few,-,TRBV5-6,TRBJ2-3
TGTGCCAGCAGTCGGGACGGGGGTTACGAGCAGTACTTC,CASSRDGGYEQYF,-,-,TRBV6-6,TRBJ2-7
TGTGCCAGCAGGGGGCCAGCCTACGAGCAGTACTTC,CASRGPAYEQYF,-,-,TRBV6-1,TRBJ2-7
TGTGCCAGCAGGCCTACCGGCCTGGAGGAGACCCAGTACTTC,CASRPTGLEETQYF,-,-,TRBV5-4,TRBJ2-5
TGTGCCAGCAGGTTCACAGGGGGCGAGCAGTACTTC,CASRFTGGEQYF,few,TRBD1,TRBV11-2,TRBJ2-7
TGTGCCAGCAGTGTCTTAGCGGCCAATGAGCAGTTCTTC,CASSVLAANEQFF,-,-,TRBV2,TRBJ2-1
TGTGCCAGCAGTTTAGGGAGAGGAAACACCATATATTTT,CASSLGRGNTIYF,few,-,TRBV27,TRBJ1-3
TGTGCCAGCAGGTACCCCGGGGGGGGCCAAGACGAGCAGTACTTC,CASRYPGGGQDEQYF,few,TRBD2,TRBV6-5,TRBJ2-7
TGTGCCAGCAGTGCGGACATCGAGCAGTACTTC,CASSADIEQYF,-,-,TRBV6-1,TRBJ2-7
TGTGCCAGCGGCTCCGGGGCAGGGGGTTCAGAGACCCAGTACTTC,CASGSGAGGSETQYF,-,TRBD1,TRBV5-4,TRBJ2-5
TGTGCCAGCAGCCAATACAGGGGGCCGTACGAGCAGTACTTC,CASSQYRGPYEQYF,-,TRBD1,TRBV14,TRBJ2-7
TGTGCCAGCAGCTTGTCCCCCGGGACTAGACGGGAGACCCAGTACTTC,CASSLSPGTRRETQYF,few,TRBD2,TRBV7-9,TRBJ2-5
TGCAGCGTTGGGGCGCAGGCGTCCATGGAGACCCAGTACTTC,CSVGAQASMETQYF,-,-,TRBV29-1,TRBJ2-5
TGCGCCAGCAGCTGGCTAGGGAGCTCCTACGAGCAGTACTTC,CASSWLGSSYEQYF,-,-,TRBV5-1,TRBJ2-7
TGTGCCAGCAGCCCCGGGACAGGGGGCAACTATGGCTACACCTTC,CASSPGTGGNYGYTF,once,TRBD1,TRBV7-9,TRBJ1-2
TGTGCCAGCAGCCCAGGGACATACAATGAGCAGTTCTTC,CASSPGTYNEQFF,-,-,TRBV7-8,TRBJ2-1
TGCGCCAGCAGCCCCGGGGGGGGCCTTAACTATGGCTACACCTTC,CASSPGGGLNYGYTF,-,-,TRBV4-1,TRBJ1-2